Listed below are T cell receptor beta chains from one sample, sequenced in a study of Tregs in tolerant kidney transplant recipients. Generated by immunoSEQ multiplex PCR, the TCRdb table keeps only in-frame clones and is missing some. The sample shows 85,000 to 100,000 clones, approximately 93% of them seen only once. The sample was CD4+ T cells from blood, taken before the transplant. These receptors all stem from a human donor who received a combined kidney and bone marrow transplant. Each CDR3 is given with its conserved first and last residue. The order of the fields is D gene, J gene, V gene, clone size, CDR3 protein, CDR3 DNA. D genes are given only for firm matches. Expanded clones are given a class, and other clones once, few, many or no size at all.

d_call: NA; j_call: TRBJ1-2; v_call: TRBV28; clone_size: NA; cdr3_aa: CATRRGVSRYGYTF; cdr3_nt: TGTGCCACGAGGAGAGGCGTGTCCCGCTATGGCTACACCTTC
d_call: NA; j_call: TRBJ2-3; v_call: TRBV30; clone_size: NA; cdr3_aa: CAWSVGRGAGSGTDTQYF; cdr3_nt: TGTGCCTGGAGTGTTGGCAGGGGAGCGGGGAGTGGCACAGATACGCAGTATTTT
d_call: NA; j_call: TRBJ1-2; v_call: TRBV4-3; clone_size: NA; cdr3_aa: CASSQDLSLGRYYGYTF; cdr3_nt: TGCGCCAGCAGCCAAGATCTATCACTGGGCCGGTACTATGGCTACACCTTC
d_call: NA; j_call: TRBJ2-5; v_call: TRBV7-2; clone_size: NA; cdr3_aa: CASTWGVQGEETQYF; cdr3_nt: TGTGCCAGCACCTGGGGGGTTCAAGGGGAAGAGACCCAGTACTTC
d_call: TRBD2; j_call: TRBJ2-3; v_call: TRBV4-3; clone_size: NA; cdr3_aa: CASSQVILAGGLSTDTQYF; cdr3_nt: TGCGCCAGCAGCCAAGTAATACTAGCGGGAGGGCTGAGCACAGATACGCAGTATTTT
d_call: NA; j_call: TRBJ2-1; v_call: TRBV4-2; clone_size: NA; cdr3_aa: CASSQDSGLRYNEQFF; cdr3_nt: TGTGCCAGCAGCCAAGATTCGGGACTGAGATACAATGAGCAGTTCTTC
d_call: NA; j_call: TRBJ2-1; v_call: TRBV5-4; clone_size: once; cdr3_aa: CASSLTSKRDNEQFF; cdr3_nt: TGTGCCAGCAGCTTGACGTCTAAGCGGGACAATGAGCAGTTCTTC
d_call: TRBD1; j_call: TRBJ2-3; v_call: TRBV18; clone_size: NA; cdr3_aa: CASSTPGQVYSDTQYF; cdr3_nt: TGTGCCAGCTCTACCCCGGGACAGGTTTATTCGGATACGCAGTATTTT
d_call: NA; j_call: TRBJ1-1; v_call: TRBV6-5; clone_size: NA; cdr3_aa: CASSYDEVRPEAFF; cdr3_nt: TGTGCCAGCAGTTACGATGAGGTTAGACCTGAAGCTTTCTTT
d_call: NA; j_call: TRBJ2-3; v_call: TRBV6-5; clone_size: NA; cdr3_aa: CASGKEGRNTQYF; cdr3_nt: TGTGCCAGCGGAAAGGAGGGCCGAAATACGCAGTATTTT
d_call: TRBD2; j_call: TRBJ2-7; v_call: TRBV7-6; clone_size: NA; cdr3_aa: CASSRTSGSSYEQYF; cdr3_nt: TGTGCCAGCAGCCGAACTAGCGGGAGCTCCTACGAGCAGTACTTC
d_call: NA; j_call: TRBJ2-5; v_call: TRBV6-7; clone_size: NA; cdr3_aa: CAEQRARKTQYF; cdr3_nt: TGCGCGGAACAGAGGGCGAGGAAGACCCAGTACTTC
d_call: NA; j_call: TRBJ2-1; v_call: TRBV5-6; clone_size: NA; cdr3_aa: CASSPSPHNEQFF; cdr3_nt: TGTGCCAGCAGCCCCTCCCCCCACAATGAGCAGTTCTTC
d_call: TRBD1; j_call: TRBJ1-2; v_call: TRBV19; clone_size: few; cdr3_aa: CASSMGQGAYGYTF; cdr3_nt: TGTGCCAGTAGTATGGGACAGGGAGCCTATGGCTACACCTTC
d_call: TRBD2; j_call: TRBJ2-1; v_call: TRBV19; clone_size: NA; cdr3_aa: CASSTLRGAGGRNEQFF; cdr3_nt: TGTGCCAGTAGTACCCTCCGGGGAGCGGGAGGACGGAATGAGCAGTTCTTC
d_call: TRBD2; j_call: TRBJ2-5; v_call: TRBV28; clone_size: NA; cdr3_aa: CATYGLAGGLSKETQYF; cdr3_nt: TGTGCCACCTACGGACTAGCGGGAGGGCTTTCCAAAGAGACCCAGTACTTC
d_call: TRBD1; j_call: TRBJ1-5; v_call: TRBV28; clone_size: NA; cdr3_aa: CASRPTGTGRNQPQHF; cdr3_nt: TGTGCCAGCAGACCGACCGGGACAGGACGCAATCAGCCCCAGCATTTT
d_call: NA; j_call: TRBJ1-1; v_call: TRBV6-6; clone_size: NA; cdr3_aa: CASSSPASRGSTEAFF; cdr3_nt: TGTGCCAGCAGTTCCCCCGCCTCGAGGGGGTCCACTGAAGCTTTCTTT
d_call: NA; j_call: TRBJ2-6; v_call: TRBV28; clone_size: NA; cdr3_aa: CASTGGRGQLFLSGANVLTF; cdr3_nt: TGTGCCAGCACGGGGGGCAGGGGCCAGCTTTTCCTCTCTGGGGCCAACGTCCTGACTTTC
d_call: TRBD1; j_call: TRBJ1-1; v_call: TRBV29-1; clone_size: NA; cdr3_aa: CSADRGGNTEAFF; cdr3_nt: TGCAGCGCCGACAGGGGTGGCAACACTGAAGCTTTCTTT
d_call: TRBD2; j_call: TRBJ2-1; v_call: TRBV7-9; clone_size: NA; cdr3_aa: CASSLVLAGVYNEQFF; cdr3_nt: TGTGCCAGCAGCTTAGTGCTAGCGGGAGTCTACAATGAGCAGTTCTTC
d_call: TRBD1; j_call: TRBJ1-2; v_call: TRBV5-1; clone_size: NA; cdr3_aa: CASSTSDRALGGYTF; cdr3_nt: TGCGCCAGCAGCACCTCGGACAGGGCTTTAGGTGGCTACACCTTC
d_call: NA; j_call: TRBJ2-5; v_call: TRBV5-1; clone_size: NA; cdr3_aa: CASSPGQQETQYF; cdr3_nt: TGCGCCAGCAGCCCCGGACAGCAAGAGACCCAGTACTTC
d_call: TRBD2; j_call: TRBJ2-1; v_call: TRBV11-2; clone_size: NA; cdr3_aa: CASSPSGLGYNEQFF; cdr3_nt: TGTGCCAGCAGTCCTAGCGGGTTGGGGTACAATGAGCAGTTCTTC
d_call: TRBD2; j_call: TRBJ2-7; v_call: TRBV14; clone_size: NA; cdr3_aa: CASSQNVGVAGGKDEQYF; cdr3_nt: TGTGCCAGCAGCCAGAACGTCGGAGTAGCGGGAGGCAAGGACGAGCAGTACTTC
d_call: NA; j_call: TRBJ2-5; v_call: TRBV25-1; clone_size: NA; cdr3_aa: CASSGLAQETQYF; cdr3_nt: TGTGCCAGCAGTGGGCTAGCCCAAGAGACCCAGTACTTC
d_call: NA; j_call: TRBJ2-7; v_call: TRBV19; clone_size: NA; cdr3_aa: CASSRGSYEQYF; cdr3_nt: TGTGCCAGTAGTCGAGGCAGCTACGAGCAGTACTTC
d_call: NA; j_call: TRBJ1-1; v_call: TRBV4-3; clone_size: once; cdr3_aa: CASSRSLGEGLGKAFF; cdr3_nt: TGCGCCAGCAGCCGATCCCTGGGGGAGGGCCTGGGCAAAGCTTTCTTT
d_call: TRBD2; j_call: TRBJ2-1; v_call: TRBV9; clone_size: NA; cdr3_aa: CASSGRVLAGGRDEQFF; cdr3_nt: TGTGCCAGCAGCGGGAGGGTGCTAGCGGGAGGTCGGGATGAGCAGTTCTTC
d_call: TRBD2; j_call: TRBJ2-2; v_call: TRBV7-8; clone_size: NA; cdr3_aa: CASSPRTSRNTGELFF; cdr3_nt: TGTGCCAGCAGCCCCCGGACTAGTAGGAACACCGGGGAGCTGTTTTTT
d_call: TRBD1; j_call: TRBJ2-3; v_call: TRBV7-9; clone_size: NA; cdr3_aa: CASSPRTGGMTDTQYF; cdr3_nt: TGTGCCAGCAGCCCTCGGACAGGGGGCATGACAGATACGCAGTATTTT
d_call: TRBD1; j_call: TRBJ1-2; v_call: TRBV6-1; clone_size: NA; cdr3_aa: CASTEQGGYGYTF; cdr3_nt: TGTGCCAGCACCGAGCAGGGGGGCTATGGCTACACCTTC
d_call: TRBD1; j_call: TRBJ2-2; v_call: TRBV15; clone_size: NA; cdr3_aa: CATRRQGSDTGELFF; cdr3_nt: TGTGCCACTCGGCGACAGGGGTCGGACACCGGGGAGCTGTTTTTT
d_call: NA; j_call: TRBJ2-7; v_call: TRBV7-8; clone_size: NA; cdr3_aa: CASSPRQGSASYEQYF; cdr3_nt: TGTGCCAGCAGCCCACGGCAGGGGTCAGCGTCCTACGAGCAGTACTTC
d_call: NA; j_call: TRBJ2-1; v_call: TRBV5-1; clone_size: once; cdr3_aa: CASSLGDYNEQFF; cdr3_nt: TGCGCCAGCAGCCTCGGGGATTACAATGAGCAGTTCTTC
d_call: NA; j_call: TRBJ2-7; v_call: TRBV19; clone_size: NA; cdr3_aa: CASSLRLSYEQYF; cdr3_nt: TGTGCCAGTAGTCTCAGGCTCTCCTACGAGCAGTACTTC
d_call: TRBD2; j_call: TRBJ2-1; v_call: TRBV4-3; clone_size: NA; cdr3_aa: CASSQDLASGSGWGHSYNEQFF; cdr3_nt: TGCGCCAGCAGCCAAGATTTGGCTAGCGGGAGTGGGTGGGGTCACTCCTACAATGAGCAGTTCTTC
d_call: TRBD1; j_call: TRBJ2-5; v_call: TRBV11-2; clone_size: NA; cdr3_aa: CASSLDGTVQETQYF; cdr3_nt: TGTGCCAGCAGCCTAGACGGGACAGTCCAAGAGACCCAGTACTTC
d_call: TRBD1; j_call: TRBJ2-2; v_call: TRBV11-2; clone_size: NA; cdr3_aa: CASSTGTAGELFF; cdr3_nt: TGTGCCAGCAGCACCGGGACAGCCGGGGAGCTGTTTTTT
d_call: NA; j_call: TRBJ1-6; v_call: TRBV4-2; clone_size: NA; cdr3_aa: CASSQDQGQSPLHF; cdr3_nt: TGTGCCAGCAGCCAAGATCAGGGTCAGTCACCCCTCCACTTT
d_call: TRBD1; j_call: TRBJ2-7; v_call: TRBV5-1; clone_size: NA; cdr3_aa: CASSRDGTGGFNEQYF; cdr3_nt: TGCGCCAGCAGCAGGGACGGGACAGGGGGCTTCAACGAGCAGTACTTC
d_call: NA; j_call: TRBJ2-1; v_call: TRBV11-3; clone_size: NA; cdr3_aa: CASSLLSGAYNEQFF; cdr3_nt: TGTGCCAGCAGCTTGTTGTCGGGGGCCTACAATGAGCAGTTCTTC
d_call: NA; j_call: TRBJ2-3; v_call: TRBV18; clone_size: once; cdr3_aa: CASSPGADRDTQYF; cdr3_nt: TGTGCCAGCTCACCTGGGGCAGACAGAGATACGCAGTATTTT
d_call: NA; j_call: TRBJ2-4; v_call: TRBV13; clone_size: NA; cdr3_aa: CASSRYGGPSKNIQYF; cdr3_nt: TGTGCCAGCAGTAGATACGGAGGGCCGTCCAAAAACATTCAGTACTTC
d_call: TRBD2; j_call: TRBJ2-3; v_call: TRBV30; clone_size: NA; cdr3_aa: CAWSKYIYAGGGYADTQYF; cdr3_nt: TGTGCCTGGAGTAAATACATATACGCGGGAGGGGGGTATGCAGATACGCAGTATTTT
d_call: NA; j_call: TRBJ2-1; v_call: TRBV20-1; clone_size: NA; cdr3_aa: CSASQGMPGFF; cdr3_nt: TGCAGTGCTTCCCAGGGGATGCCGGGGTTCTTC
d_call: TRBD2; j_call: TRBJ2-1; v_call: TRBV5-1; clone_size: NA; cdr3_aa: CASSSGTSGGEQFF; cdr3_nt: TGCGCCAGCAGCTCCGGGACTAGCGGAGGTGAGCAGTTCTTC
d_call: TRBD2; j_call: TRBJ2-5; v_call: TRBV6-5; clone_size: once; cdr3_aa: CASSSGLAETQYF; cdr3_nt: TGTGCCAGCAGCTCGGGACTAGCGGAGACCCAGTACTTC
d_call: TRBD1; j_call: TRBJ2-7; v_call: TRBV6-1; clone_size: NA; cdr3_aa: CASSGGQGVDEQYF; cdr3_nt: TGTGCCAGCAGTGGAGGACAGGGGGTCGACGAGCAGTACTTC
d_call: NA; j_call: TRBJ2-1; v_call: TRBV19; clone_size: once; cdr3_aa: CASSNRQGGYNEQFF; cdr3_nt: TGTGCCAGTAGTAATCGGCAGGGCGGCTACAATGAGCAGTTCTTC
d_call: TRBD2; j_call: TRBJ2-7; v_call: TRBV6-5; clone_size: NA; cdr3_aa: CASSRTSGYEQYF; cdr3_nt: TGTGCCAGCAGTAGGACTAGCGGATACGAGCAGTACTTC
d_call: TRBD1; j_call: TRBJ2-1; v_call: TRBV11-2; clone_size: once; cdr3_aa: CASSSTGGPYNEQFF; cdr3_nt: TGTGCCAGCAGCTCAACAGGGGGCCCCTACAATGAGCAGTTCTTC
d_call: TRBD2; j_call: TRBJ2-3; v_call: TRBV5-6; clone_size: NA; cdr3_aa: CASSLGLAGDTQYF; cdr3_nt: TGTGCCAGCAGCTTGGGACTAGCCGGAGATACGCAGTATTTT
d_call: NA; j_call: TRBJ2-7; v_call: TRBV11-3; clone_size: NA; cdr3_aa: CASSSLDFPYEQYF; cdr3_nt: TGTGCCAGCAGCTCCTTAGATTTTCCCTACGAGCAGTACTTC
d_call: NA; j_call: TRBJ2-5; v_call: TRBV6-6; clone_size: NA; cdr3_aa: CASSFDGSGQTQYF; cdr3_nt: TGTGCCAGCAGTTTTGACGGGAGTGGGCAGACCCAGTACTTC
d_call: NA; j_call: TRBJ2-3; v_call: TRBV5-1; clone_size: NA; cdr3_aa: CASSLENSGFTDTQYF; cdr3_nt: TGCGCCAGCAGCTTGGAGAACTCGGGGTTTACAGATACGCAGTATTTT
d_call: TRBD2; j_call: TRBJ2-7; v_call: TRBV5-6; clone_size: NA; cdr3_aa: CASSRTSELYEQYF; cdr3_nt: TGTGCCAGCAGCCGGACTAGCGAATTATACGAGCAGTACTTC